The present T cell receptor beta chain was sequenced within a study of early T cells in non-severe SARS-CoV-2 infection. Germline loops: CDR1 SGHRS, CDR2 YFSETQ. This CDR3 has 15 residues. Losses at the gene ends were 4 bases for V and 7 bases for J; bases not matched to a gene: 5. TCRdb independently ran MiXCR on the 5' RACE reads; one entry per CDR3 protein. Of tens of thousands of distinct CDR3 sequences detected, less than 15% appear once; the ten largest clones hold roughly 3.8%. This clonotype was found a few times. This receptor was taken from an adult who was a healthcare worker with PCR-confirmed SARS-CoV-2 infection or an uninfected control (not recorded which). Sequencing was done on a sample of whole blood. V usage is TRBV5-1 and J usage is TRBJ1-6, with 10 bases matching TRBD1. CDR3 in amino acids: CASSPGDRGNSPLHF. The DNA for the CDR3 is TGCGCCAGCAGCCCTGGGGACAGGGGAAATTCACCCCTCCACTTT.